This is a list of T cell receptor beta chains from one sample in a study of blood T cells in healthy people across ages. TCRdb called the 5' RACE reads again in MiXCR, with one record for every CDR3 protein. The sample has roughly 860,000 distinct CDR3 sequences; approximately 65% are singletons. The specimen was blood. The receptor source for this set is a man under 40 in good health. CDR3s include the opening cysteine and the closing phenylalanine or tryptophan. D genes are given only for firm matches. The listing skips clone size in some rows; elsewhere it reads once, few, many or a size class.

TRBV15	TRBD1	-	TRBJ1-2	CATSSRSRTGTENGYTF	TGTGCCACCAGCAGTCGATCCCGGACCGGGACAGAGAACGGCTACACCTTC
TRBV7-2	-	-	TRBJ1-2	CASILKRGDGYTF	TGTGCCAGCATCTTAAAAAGGGGCGATGGCTACACCTTC
TRBV10-3	-	-	TRBJ1-5	CAISYGVRREDSNQPQHF	TGTGCCATCAGCTACGGGGTACGACGCGAAGATAGCAATCAGCCCCAGCATTTT
TRBV6-5	-	-	TRBJ2-1	CASRDTLWDEQFF	TGTGCCAGCAGGGACACCCTTTGGGATGAGCAGTTCTTC
TRBV4-3	-	-	TRBJ2-4	CASSQKPVAKNIQYF	TGCGCCAGCAGCCAGAAGCCAGTAGCCAAAAACATTCAGTACTTC
TRBV29-1	-	few	TRBJ2-3	CSVYTDTQYF	TGCAGCGTTTACACAGATACGCAGTATTTT
TRBV9	-	-	TRBJ2-7	CASSVFLSGDEQYF	TGTGCCAGCAGCGTATTCTTGTCCGGAGACGAGCAGTACTTC
TRBV11-1	TRBD1	-	TRBJ1-2	CASSLRGTGLLGYTF	TGTGCCAGCAGCTTACGCGGGACAGGCCTCTTGGGCTACACCTTC
TRBV7-3	-	-	TRBJ2-3	CASSFYSQGTDTQYF	TGTGCCAGCAGCTTTTACAGTCAAGGCACAGATACGCAGTATTTT
TRBV7-9	TRBD1	-	TRBJ2-7	CASSSTETGVSYNEQYF	TGTGCCAGCAGCTCGACCGAGACAGGGGTTTCCTACAATGAGCAGTACTTC
TRBV7-2	-	-	TRBJ2-7	CASSLVARGGYEQYF	TGTGCCAGCAGCTTAGTAGCCAGGGGAGGCTACGAGCAGTACTTC
TRBV4-3	-	many	TRBJ2-1	CASSQGLGDEQFF	TGCGCCAGCAGCCAGGGGCTCGGGGATGAGCAGTTCTTC
TRBV25-1	-	-	TRBJ1-2	CASSEYNRGYTF	TGTGCCAGCAGTGAATATAATAGAGGCTACACCTTC
TRBV4-3	-	-	TRBJ2-7	CASSQDGFGVDEQYF	TGCGCCAGCAGCCAAGATGGTTTTGGGGTAGACGAGCAGTACTTC
TRBV20-1	-	-	TRBJ2-7	CSAAAGPSYEQYF	TGCAGTGCTGCAGCGGGCCCCTCCTACGAGCAGTACTTC
TRBV7-2	-	once	TRBJ2-5	CASSLVGRGRETQYF	TGTGCCAGCAGCTTAGTTGGCCGGGGTAGGGAGACCCAGTACTTC
TRBV7-3	TRBD2	-	TRBJ2-1	CASSLGPQGTSGGFYDEQFF	TGTGCCAGCAGCTTAGGGCCACAGGGCACTAGCGGGGGATTCTACGATGAGCAGTTCTTC
TRBV6-5	-	-	TRBJ1-2	CASSSSGSGYTF	TGTGCCAGCAGTTCGTCCGGGTCTGGCTACACCTTC
TRBV24-1	-	-	TRBJ2-1	CATSGIYNEQFF	TGTGCCACCAGTGGGATCTACAATGAGCAGTTCTTC
TRBV12-3/TRBV12-4	-	-	TRBJ2-5	CASTLIQETQYF	TGTGCCAGCACCCTGATCCAAGAGACCCAGTACTTC
TRBV6-5	TRBD2	-	TRBJ2-5	CASRSLPTSPQETQYF	TGTGCCAGCAGATCCTTGCCGACTAGCCCCCAAGAGACCCAGTACTTC
TRBV5-1	TRBD2	few	TRBJ2-5	CASSSGGTTRQETQYF	TGCGCCAGCAGCTCAGGAGGGACTACGAGACAAGAGACCCAGTACTTC